What follows are 28 T cell receptor beta chains derived from one specimen sequenced in a study of prognosis after radiotherapy for stage I lung cancer. Amplicons of TCR beta CDR3 were generated from genomic DNA by two-round multiplex PCR. Primers specific to each TRBV and TRBJ gene drove first-round PCR. TCRdb fed the multiplex PCR reads into MiXCR, producing one record per CDR3 protein. The data contain 10,000 to 15,000 distinct CDR3 sequences, 43% of them singletons. The sample was PBMCs, taken before or after stereotactic body radiation therapy (not recorded which). All receptors come from a donor aged 50 or older with non-small cell lung cancer.

This clonotype was recorded at least ten times. This chain connects TRBV7-2 to TRBJ2-7; 10 positions match TRBD1. There are 16 residues in the CDR3. Germline trimming cut 4 bases from V and 6 bases from J; bases unmatched to any gene: 12. Germline CDR1 SGHTA, CDR2 FQGNSA. The CDR3 sequence: CASSSNPGTGEREQYF. Written as DNA, the CDR3 is TGTGCCAGCAGCTCCAACCCCGGGACAGGGGAACGCGAGCAGTACTTC.

Comments on this clonotype: A much bigger clone sits one base away, suggesting this may be a read error. This chain uses TRBV10-3 with TRBJ1-5, with unresolved D. CDR1 and CDR2 from the germline V gene are ENHRY and SYGVKD. The CDR3 is made up of 13 amino acids. The V gene lost 2 bases and the J gene lost 7 bases, with 9 bases spanning the gap. CDR3: CAISEGSDQPQHF. The CDR3 coding sequence is TGTGCCATCAGTGAGGGGTCCGACCAGCCCCAGCATTTT.

The DNA for the CDR3 is TGTGCCAGCAGTAACTCCGGGACAGGGAGCCGGGGCTACACCTTC. Translation: CASSNSGTGSRGYTF. The rearrangement links TRBV6-1 to TRBJ1-2, with 9 bases that match TRBD1. The CDR3 contains 15 residues. Trimming took 5 bases from V and 8 from J; bases not matched to a gene: 12. Germline V gene data show CDR1 as MNHNS and CDR2 as SASEGT.

The chain couples TRBV5-1 to TRBJ1-1; 7 positions match TRBD1. The trim removed 7 bases at V and 4 bases at J, leaving 16 bases unmatched. CDR1 is SGHRS, CDR2 YFSETQ, per germline. This CDR3 is 16 amino acids long. The DNA for the CDR3 is TGCGCCAGCGGACTCAAGCCCACAACAGGGGCCACTGAAGCTTTCTTT. As protein: CASGLKPTTGATEAFF.

This clonotype occurred once. This likely came from a read error, as a far larger clone is one base away. The V and J genes are TRBV6-1 and TRBJ2-7, with 8 bases aligning to TRBD1. The CDR3 loop spans 13 amino acids. The V gene's germline CDR1 is MNHNS and CDR2 SASEGT. V was pared by 9 bases and J by 13 bases, with 17 bases of the junction left unmatched. CDR3 coding DNA: TGTGCCAGTACACCGGACAGGGAAGAGACCCATTACTTC. It codes for CASTPDREETHYF.

In its sample, this clonotype was seen a few times. This rearrangement joins TRBV9 to TRBJ2-5; the match to TRBD1 covers 7 bases. Germline loops: CDR1 SGDLS, CDR2 YYNGEE. V dropped 4 bases and J dropped 4; count of bases not matched to a gene: 13. The CDR3 has 16 amino acids. The CDR3 DNA reads as TGTGCCAGCAGCCCAATGGCAGGGGGTTCGGGAGAGACCCAGTACTTC. Translation: CASSPMAGGSGETQYF.

This clonotype was seen repeatedly, ten times or more. The chain carries TRBV28 and TRBJ1-4; 7 nucleotides line up with TRBD1. The CDR3 extends over 16 amino acids. J was trimmed by 7 bases and V by 5 bases; bases with no gene match: 13. Germline CDR1 MDHEN, CDR2 SYDVKM. This chain's CDR3 is CASSPTRGQRSEKLFF. The DNA for the CDR3 is TGTGCCAGCAGTCCTACCCGGGGACAGAGGAGTGAAAAACTGTTTTTT.

Worth noting for this clonotype: At one end the junction does not follow the germline gene, possibly because of a read error. The CDR3 spells CAGSPGGLGTSYEQYF. The CDR3 DNA is TGTGCCGGCAGCCCAGGCGGGTTGGGAACCAGCTACGAGCAGTACTTC. This chain links TRBV7-2 with TRBJ2-7, with TRBD2 as a possible D gene (5 bases). The V gene's germline CDR1 is SGHTA and CDR2 FQGNSA. The CDR3 runs to 16 residues. Variable domain in full (rest from reference TRBV7-2 and TRBJ2-7): GAGVSQSPSNKVTEKGKDVELRCDPISGHTALYWYRQSLGQGLEFLIYFQGNSAPDKSGLPSDRFSAERTGGSVSTLTIQRTQQEDSAVYLCAGSPGGLGTSYEQYFGPGTRLTVT.

This clonotype has ten or more counts. The V gene is TRBV28, the J gene TRBJ2-1; D call uncertain. Germline V lookup: CDR1 MDHEN, CDR2 SYDVKM. This CDR3 region has 14 residues. Trimming shortened V by 6 bases and J by 4 bases, and 13 bases separated the two germline ends. The CDR3 region is CASSTRVAYNEQFF. In DNA form, the CDR3 reads TGTGCCAGCAGCACCCGAGTCGCGTACAATGAGCAGTTCTTC.

At least ten counts were recorded for this clonotype. Here the CDR3 reads CAWSGRGTQYF. CDR3 in DNA: TGTGCCTGGAGCGGGAGAGGGACCCAGTACTTC. The chain links TRBV30 to TRBJ2-5, with a tentative D call TRBD2 (6 bases). Germline V gene lookup returns CDR1 GTSNPN and CDR2 SVGIG (reference sequence). There are 11 residues in the CDR3. The V end lost 3 bases, the J end lost 7 bases, and 9 bases lay between the germline ends.

This clonotype was counted at least ten times. The chain carries TRBV24-1 and TRBJ2-1; possible D gene TRBD2, 6 bases. Germline-derived CDR1 and CDR2 are KGHDR and SFDVKD. The V end was cut by 6 bases, the J end by 4 bases, with 12 bases between. This CDR3 has 14 residues. CDR3 residues: CATSSRLGYNEQFF. CDR3 DNA: TGTGCCACCAGTAGCCGACTAGGATACAATGAGCAGTTCTTC.

This clonotype was picked up a small number of times. CDR3 protein: CASSVGPGGGQETQYF. For the CDR3, the DNA is TGTGCCAGCAGCGTAGGTCCGGGTGGGGGCCAAGAGACCCAGTACTTC. This chain connects TRBV9 to TRBJ2-5; D may correspond to TRBD1 or TRBD2 (5 bases each). This CDR3 spans 16 amino acids. V was clipped by 0 bases and J by 1 base, with 13 bases between them. The germline V gene encodes CDR1 SGDLS and CDR2 YYNGEE.

This chain links TRBV2 with TRBJ1-2, with D perhaps matching TRBD1 (5 bases). Trimming removed 10 bases at V and 8 bases at J, with 23 bases between. The CDR3 has 14 amino acids. The germline V gene has CDR1 SNHLY and CDR2 FYNNEI. CDR3 amino acids: CATTDLGRFEGYTF. Written as DNA, the CDR3 is TGTGCCACGACAGATCTAGGGAGATTCGAGGGCTACACCTTC.

This clonotype was counted at least ten times. The chain has TRBV10-3 and TRBJ2-3; 9 nucleotides agree with TRBD1. After removal of 6 bases from V and 2 bases from J, the junction contained 9 bases not matched to a gene. CDR1 is ENHRY and CDR2 is SYGVKD in the germline V gene. The CDR3 runs to 16 residues. The DNA for the CDR3 is TGTGCCATCAGACCCTGGACAGGGGAGGTCACAGATACGCAGTATTTT. Translated: CAIRPWTGEVTDTQYF.

On this clonotype itself: It differs at one base from a far larger clone, so likely a read error. In DNA form, the CDR3 reads TGTGCCAGCAGTTACGGGAAGACAGATAAGCAGTATTTT. This encodes CASSYGKTDKQYF. The chain carries TRBV6-9 and TRBJ2-3; possibly TRBD1 or TRBD2 for D (5 bases each). Per germline, CDR1 MNHGY and CDR2 SVAAGI. The CDR3 loop spans 13 amino acids.

The rearrangement links TRBV7-9 to TRBJ1-2; the match to TRBD1 covers 8 bases. Germline CDR1 reads SEHNR; CDR2 reads FQNEAQ (reference sequence). This CDR3 is 15 amino acids long. V gave up 5 bases and J gave up 2 bases; unmatched junction bases: 7. This CDR3 reads CASSPGTGKNYGYTF. The DNA for the CDR3 is TGTGCCAGCAGCCCCGGGACAGGAAAGAACTATGGCTACACCTTC.

This clonotype was seen repeatedly, ten times or more. The chain joins TRBV5-1 to TRBJ2-3, with D perhaps matching TRBD1 or TRBD2 (5 bases each). This CDR3 has 14 residues. Germline assignment: CDR1 SGHRS and CDR2 YFSETQ. Trimming cost V 4 bases and J 6 bases, with 15 bases left between them. The CDR3 sequence is CASSVGTSRDTQYF. The CDR3, as DNA: TGCGCCAGCAGCGTAGGGACCTCGCGGGATACGCAGTATTTT.

The chain is built from TRBV30 and TRBJ1-2; D call uncertain. V was pared by 3 bases and J by 1 base, with 6 bases between. CDR1 is GTSNPN and CDR2 is SVGIG in the germline V gene (reference sequence). There are 12 residues in the CDR3. The CDR3 loop reads CAWSGFNYGYTF. The DNA of the CDR3 is TGTGCCTGGAGCGGCTTTAACTATGGCTACACCTTC.

Judged by abundance, this clonotype is medium-sized (0.01 to 0.1%). This chain connects TRBV28 to TRBJ1-5, with 7 bases lining up with TRBD1. V trimming: 6 bases; J trimming: 3 bases; junction bases outside the gene matches: 8. The CDR3 is 15 amino acids. Germline V CDR1 and CDR2: MDHEN, SYDVKM. CDR3 sequence reads: CASSHPTGPNQPQHF. The CDR3 nucleotides are TGTGCCAGCAGCCATCCGACAGGGCCCAATCAGCCCCAGCATTTT.

The chain couples TRBV6-1 to TRBJ2-2, with TRBD1 identical over 7 bases. Per germline, CDR1 MNHNS and CDR2 SASEGT. The V gene end was trimmed by 6 bases and the J gene end by 4 bases; junction bases not matched to a gene: 8. The CDR3 loop spans 15 amino acids. CDR3 residues: CASRKVRDSTGELFF. The CDR3 region has the DNA TGTGCCAGCAGAAAAGTCCGGGACAGCACCGGGGAGCTGTTTTTT.

This clonotype was detected ten times or more. J is TRBJ2-3 and V is TRBV20-1, with D perhaps matching TRBD1 (7 bases). Looked up from germline, CDR1 is DFQATT and CDR2 is SNEGSKA (reference sequence). This CDR3 has 15 residues. The V and J ends lost 0 bases and 3 bases respectively, with 13 bases between them. CDR3 in amino acids: CSARDGGTATDTQYF. In DNA form, the CDR3 reads TGCAGTGCTAGAGATGGAGGGACAGCTACAGATACGCAGTATTTT.

This clonotype was seen repeatedly, ten times or more. V and J are TRBV7-9 and TRBJ2-2, with D hard to call. Trimming shortened V by 5 bases and J by 6 bases, and 13 bases separated the two germline ends. The CDR3 contains 14 residues. Looked up from germline, CDR1 is SEHNR and CDR2 is FQNEAQ (reference sequence). In nucleotides, the CDR3 is TGTGCCAGCAGCCGGACGGTTGGGTCCGGGGAGCTGTTTTTT. This sequence encodes CASSRTVGSGELFF.

Concerning this clonotype: Given a much more abundant clone one base away, this may be a read error. The chain combines TRBV9 with TRBJ1-4; D may be TRBD1 (5 bases). CDR3 length: 15 residues. The germline CDR1 and CDR2 sequences are SGDLS and YYNGEE. DNA for the CDR3: TGTGCCAGCAGCGCCGGACATGCAACTTATGAAAAACTGTTTTTT. Encoded protein: CASSAGHATYEKLFF. Full variable domain (remainder filled in from reference TRBV9 and TRBJ1-4): DSGVTQTPKHLITATGQRVTLRCSPRSGDLSVYWYQQSLDQGLQFLIQYYNGEERAKGNILERFSAQQFPDLHSELNLSSLELGDSALYFCASSAGHATYEKLFFGSGTQLSVL.

This clonotype was observed at least ten times. The chain couples TRBV20-1 to TRBJ2-7; 10 bases match TRBD1. Germline values: CDR1 DFQATT, CDR2 SNEGSKA (reference sequence). V lost 6 bases, J lost 8 bases, and 16 bases stayed unmatched. The CDR3 is 15 amino acids. CDR3 sequence reads: CSAPRPEGTGEKQYF. Written as DNA, the CDR3 is TGCAGTGCCCCCCGACCAGAAGGGACAGGGGAAAAGCAGTACTTC.

This clonotype was detected many times. The genes are TRBV7-9 and TRBJ2-1; no definite D call. CDR3 length: 11 residues. V gave up 8 bases and J gave up 8 bases, with 10 bases separating them. The germline V gene encodes CDR1 SEHNR and CDR2 FQNEAQ (reference sequence). This chain's CDR3 is CASGRPYEQFF. CDR3 nucleotides: TGTGCCAGCGGTCGCCCTTATGAGCAGTTCTTC.

This clonotype has ten or more counts. The chain couples TRBV29-1 to TRBJ2-7; 9 nucleotides agree with TRBD1. V lost 6 bases, J lost 5 bases, and 8 bases stayed unmatched. Germline CDR1 and CDR2: SQVTM and ANQGSEA. CDR3 length equals 13 residues. For the CDR3, the DNA is TGCAGCGTGGAGGGGACAGGGCTTAACGAGCAGTACTTC. Residues: CSVEGTGLNEQYF.

Regarding this clonotype: A far larger clone is one base from this, pointing to a likely read error. The rearrangement links TRBV6-1 to TRBJ2-2; the D gene could be TRBD1 or TRBD2 (5 bases each). The CDR3 runs to 15 residues. V gave up 4 bases and J gave up 3 bases, with 12 bases separating them. CDR1 is MNHNS and CDR2 is SASEGT in the germline V gene. CDR3 DNA sequence: TGTGCCAGCAGTGTCGGGGCGTTGGACACCGGGGAGCTGTTTTTT. It translates to CASSVGALDTGELFF.

The table lists this clonotype with many counts. V and J are TRBV2 and TRBJ2-3; D is perhaps TRBD2 (6 bases). Deletions cut 5 bases from V and 4 bases from J, with 13 bases between. Germline V gene sequence: CDR1 SNHLY, CDR2 FYNNEI. The CDR3 is made up of 14 amino acids. The CDR3 region has the DNA TGTGCCAGCAGTCCGACTAGTTCTGCAGATACGCAGTATTTT. It specifies CASSPTSSADTQYF. The variable domain in full, completed from reference TRBV2 and TRBJ2-3, reads EPEVTQTPSHQVTQMGQEVILRCVPISNHLYFYWYRQILGQKVEFLVSFYNNEISEKSEIFDDQFSVERPDGSNFTLKIRSTKLEDSAMYFCASSPTSSADTQYFGPGTRLTVL.